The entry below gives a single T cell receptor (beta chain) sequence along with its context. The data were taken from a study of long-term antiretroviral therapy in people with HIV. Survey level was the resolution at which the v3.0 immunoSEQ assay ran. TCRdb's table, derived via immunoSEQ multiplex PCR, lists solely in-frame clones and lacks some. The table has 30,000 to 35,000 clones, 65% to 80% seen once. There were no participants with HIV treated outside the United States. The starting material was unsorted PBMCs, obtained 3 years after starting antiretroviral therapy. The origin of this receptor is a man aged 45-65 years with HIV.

CDR3 bases: TGCGCCAGCAGCCAAGACATTCGATCGGGGCTAGCGGCCTACGAGCAGTACTTC. This gives the protein CASSQDIRSGLAAYEQYF. This sequence joins TRBV4-3 and TRBJ2-7; 7 bases are a match to TRBD2. The V segment lost 0 bases and the J segment 2 bases; nucleotides outside the gene matches: 13. The CDR3 runs to 18 residues. CDR1 and CDR2 from the germline V gene are LGHNA and YSLEER.